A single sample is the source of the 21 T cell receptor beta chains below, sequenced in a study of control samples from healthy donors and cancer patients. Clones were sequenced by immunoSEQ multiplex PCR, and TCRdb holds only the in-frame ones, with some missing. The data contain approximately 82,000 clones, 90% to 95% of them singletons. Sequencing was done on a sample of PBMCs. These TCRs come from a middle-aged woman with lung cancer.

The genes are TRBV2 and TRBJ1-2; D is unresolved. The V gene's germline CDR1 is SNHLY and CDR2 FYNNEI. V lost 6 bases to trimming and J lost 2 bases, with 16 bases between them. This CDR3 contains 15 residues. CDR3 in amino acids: CASRAVYGSNYGYTF. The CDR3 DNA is TGTGCCAGCAGGGCCGTCTACGGGTCAAACTATGGCTACACCTTC.

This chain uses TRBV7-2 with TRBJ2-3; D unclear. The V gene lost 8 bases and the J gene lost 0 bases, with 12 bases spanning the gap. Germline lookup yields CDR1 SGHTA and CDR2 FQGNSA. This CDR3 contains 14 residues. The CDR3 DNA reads TGTGCCAGCGGATGGGTTACTAGCACAGATACGCAGTATTTT. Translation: CASGWVTSTDTQYF.

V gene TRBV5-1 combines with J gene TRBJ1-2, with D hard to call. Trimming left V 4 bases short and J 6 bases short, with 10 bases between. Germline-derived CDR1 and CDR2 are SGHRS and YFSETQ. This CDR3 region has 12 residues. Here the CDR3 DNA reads TGCGCCAGCAGCCTCCCCTCCGATGGCTACACCTTC. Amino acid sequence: CASSLPSDGYTF.

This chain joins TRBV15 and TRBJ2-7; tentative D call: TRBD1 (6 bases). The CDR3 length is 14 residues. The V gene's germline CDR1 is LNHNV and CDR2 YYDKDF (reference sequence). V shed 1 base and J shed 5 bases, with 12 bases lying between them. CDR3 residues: CATSRANRADEQYF. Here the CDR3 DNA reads TGTGCCACCAGCAGAGCCAACAGGGCAGACGAGCAGTACTTC.

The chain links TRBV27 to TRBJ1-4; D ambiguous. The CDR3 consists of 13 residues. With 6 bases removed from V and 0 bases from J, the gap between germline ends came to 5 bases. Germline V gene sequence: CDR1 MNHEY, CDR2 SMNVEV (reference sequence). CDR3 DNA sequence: TGTGCCAGCAGCAGGACAACTAATGAAAAACTGTTTTTT. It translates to CASSRTTNEKLFF. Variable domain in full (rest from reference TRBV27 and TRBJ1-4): EAQVTQNPRYLITVTGKKLTVTCSQNMNHEYMSWYRQDPGLGLRQIYYSMNVEVTDKGDVPEGYKVSRKEKRNFPLILESPSPNQTSLYFCASSRTTNEKLFFGSGTQLSVL.

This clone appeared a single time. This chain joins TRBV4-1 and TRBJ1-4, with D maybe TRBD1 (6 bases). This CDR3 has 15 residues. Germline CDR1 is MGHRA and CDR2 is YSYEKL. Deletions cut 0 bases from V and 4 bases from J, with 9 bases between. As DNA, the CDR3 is TGCGCCAGCAGCCAAGATCCGGGACATAATGAAAAACTGTTTTTT. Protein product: CASSQDPGHNEKLFF.

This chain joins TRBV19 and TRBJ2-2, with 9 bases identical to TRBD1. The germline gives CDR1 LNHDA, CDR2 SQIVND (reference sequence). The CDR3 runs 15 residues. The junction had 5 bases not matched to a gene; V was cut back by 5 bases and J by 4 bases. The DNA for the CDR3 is TGTGCCAGTAGTGTAGGGGACAGGGTCACCGGGGAGCTGTTTTTT. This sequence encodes CASSVGDRVTGELFF. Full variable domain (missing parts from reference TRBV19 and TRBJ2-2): DGGITQSPKYLFRKEGQNVTLSCEQNLNHDAMYWYRQDPGQGLRLIYYSQIVNDFQKGDIAEGYSVSREKKESFPLTVTSAQKNPTAFYLCASSVGDRVTGELFFGEGSRLTVL.

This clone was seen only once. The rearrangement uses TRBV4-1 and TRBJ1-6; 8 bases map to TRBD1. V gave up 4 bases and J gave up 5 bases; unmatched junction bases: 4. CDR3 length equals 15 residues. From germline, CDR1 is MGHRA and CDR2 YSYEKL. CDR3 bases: TGCGCCAGCAGCCCGGACAGGGTAGATAATTCACCCCTCCACTTT. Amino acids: CASSPDRVDNSPLHF.

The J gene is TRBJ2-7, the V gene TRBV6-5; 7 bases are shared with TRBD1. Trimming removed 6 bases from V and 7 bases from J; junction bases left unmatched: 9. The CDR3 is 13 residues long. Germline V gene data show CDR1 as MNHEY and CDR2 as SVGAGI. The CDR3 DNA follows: TGTGCCAGCAGACAGGGGCAGGCGATTGAGCAGTACTTC. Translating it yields CASRQGQAIEQYF.

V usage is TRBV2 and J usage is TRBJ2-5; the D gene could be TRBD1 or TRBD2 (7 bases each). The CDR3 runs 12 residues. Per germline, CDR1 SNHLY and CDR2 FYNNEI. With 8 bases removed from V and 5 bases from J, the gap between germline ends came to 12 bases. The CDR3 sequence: CASFQGGETQYF. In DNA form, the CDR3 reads TGTGCCAGCTTTCAGGGGGGGGAGACCCAGTACTTC.

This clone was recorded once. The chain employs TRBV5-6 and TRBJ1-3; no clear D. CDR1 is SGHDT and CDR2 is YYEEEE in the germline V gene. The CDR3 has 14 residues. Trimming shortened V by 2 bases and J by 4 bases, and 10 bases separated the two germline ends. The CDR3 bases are TGTGCCAGCAGCTTAGGACGCCTCGGAAACACCATATATTTT. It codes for CASSLGRLGNTIYF.

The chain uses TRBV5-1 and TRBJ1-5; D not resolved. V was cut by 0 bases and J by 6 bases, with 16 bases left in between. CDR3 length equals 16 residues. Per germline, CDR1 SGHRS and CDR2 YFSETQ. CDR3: CASSLGDGPGSQPQHF. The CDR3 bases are TGCGCCAGCAGCTTGGGAGACGGGCCAGGTAGTCAGCCCCAGCATTTT.

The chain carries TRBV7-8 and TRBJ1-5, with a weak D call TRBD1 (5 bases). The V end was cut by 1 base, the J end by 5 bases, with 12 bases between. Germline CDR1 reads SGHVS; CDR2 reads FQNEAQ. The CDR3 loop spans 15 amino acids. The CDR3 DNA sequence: TGTGCCAGCAGCTTAGGAGGGGTCGTACATCAGCCCCAGCATTTT. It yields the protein CASSLGGVVHQPQHF.

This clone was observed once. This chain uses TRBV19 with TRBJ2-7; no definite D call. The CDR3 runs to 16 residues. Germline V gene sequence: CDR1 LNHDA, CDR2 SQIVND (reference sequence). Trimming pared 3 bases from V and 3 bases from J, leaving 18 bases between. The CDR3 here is CASSINSPVRYYEQYF. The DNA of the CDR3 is TGTGCCAGTAGTATCAACAGCCCTGTTAGATACTACGAGCAGTACTTC.

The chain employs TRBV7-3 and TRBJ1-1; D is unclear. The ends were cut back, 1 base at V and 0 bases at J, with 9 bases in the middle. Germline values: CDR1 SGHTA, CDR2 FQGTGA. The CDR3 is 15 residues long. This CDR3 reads CASSLIPGMNTEAFF. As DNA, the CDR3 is TGTGCCAGCAGCTTAATTCCAGGCATGAACACTGAAGCTTTCTTT.

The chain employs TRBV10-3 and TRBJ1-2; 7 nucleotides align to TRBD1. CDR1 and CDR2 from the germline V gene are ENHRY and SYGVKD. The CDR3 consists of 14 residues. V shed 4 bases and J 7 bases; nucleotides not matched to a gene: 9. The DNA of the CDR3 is TGTGCCATCAGTGGGCAGACAGGGTTTCGTGGCTACACCTTC. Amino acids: CAISGQTGFRGYTF.

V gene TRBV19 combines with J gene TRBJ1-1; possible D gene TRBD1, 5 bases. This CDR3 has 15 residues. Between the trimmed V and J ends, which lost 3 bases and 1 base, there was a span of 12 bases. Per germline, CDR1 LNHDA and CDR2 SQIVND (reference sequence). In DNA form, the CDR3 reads TGTGCCAGTAGTATCGGGGACCGAGGGAACACTGAAGCTTTCTTT. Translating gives CASSIGDRGNTEAFF.

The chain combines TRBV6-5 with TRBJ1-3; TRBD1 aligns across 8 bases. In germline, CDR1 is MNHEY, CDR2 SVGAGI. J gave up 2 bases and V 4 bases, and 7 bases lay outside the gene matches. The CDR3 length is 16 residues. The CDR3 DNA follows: TGTGCCAGCAGTTCTGAAACAGGGGGTCCTGGAAACACCATATATTTT. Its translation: CASSSETGGPGNTIYF.

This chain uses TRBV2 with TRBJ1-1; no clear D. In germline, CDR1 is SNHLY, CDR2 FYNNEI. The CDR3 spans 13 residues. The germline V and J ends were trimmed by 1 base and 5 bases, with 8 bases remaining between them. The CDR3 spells CASSEDRWTEAFF. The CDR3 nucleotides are TGTGCCAGCAGTGAAGATCGGTGGACTGAAGCTTTCTTT. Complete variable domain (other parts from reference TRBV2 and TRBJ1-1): EPEVTQTPSHQVTQMGQEVILRCVPISNHLYFYWYRQILGQKVEFLVSFYNNEISEKSEIFDDQFSVERPDGSNFTLKIRSTKLEDSAMYFCASSEDRWTEAFFGQGTRLTVV.

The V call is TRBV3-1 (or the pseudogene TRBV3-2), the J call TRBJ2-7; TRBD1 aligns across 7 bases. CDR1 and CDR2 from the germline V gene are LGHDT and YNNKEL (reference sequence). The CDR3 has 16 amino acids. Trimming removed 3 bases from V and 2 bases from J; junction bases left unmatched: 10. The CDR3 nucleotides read TGTGCCAGCAGCCAGACGGGACAGATCTTGACCTACGAGCAGTACTTC. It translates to CASSQTGQILTYEQYF.

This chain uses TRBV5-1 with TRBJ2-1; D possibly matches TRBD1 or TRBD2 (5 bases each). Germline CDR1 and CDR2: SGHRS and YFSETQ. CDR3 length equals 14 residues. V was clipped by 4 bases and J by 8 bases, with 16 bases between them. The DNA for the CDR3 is TGCGCCAGCAGCCCGGGACGTAACTTGGATGAGCAGTTCTTC. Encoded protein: CASSPGRNLDEQFF.